The 30 T cell receptor beta chains below come from one sample, sequenced in a study of CD8+ T cells in alopecia areata (dated by TCRdb to 2016 to 2019). Taken with the paper, the label for time point translates to: less than five weeks on oral tofacitinib. This specimen's treatment or condition label, per the study, means: oral pan-JAK inhibitor, 5-10 mg twice daily. Libraries were constructed by the immunoSEQ multiplex PCR assay. To provide template for TCR sequencing, every sample had RNA extracted and reverse transcribed into cDNA. The immuneACCESS repertoire file appears here via TCRdb, limited to in-frame rearrangements. These files lack a portion of the clones; in checked studies, under half of the deficit traces to unresolved V genes, and the cause of the others is not known. Present in this sample are around 120,000 clones, about half of which were seen just once. Together, the top ten hold approximately 0.46% of the sample.

The source material was CD4+ T cells sorted from blood, sampled at week 4, from a patient treated with tofacitinib. Source of these receptors: a human donor with alopecia areata.

This clone was counted only a few times. The V gene is TRBV11-3, the J gene TRBJ2-7, with D perhaps TRBD1 (5 bases). With 4 bases removed from V and 1 base from J, the gap between germline ends came to 8 bases. The CDR3 consists of 13 residues. CDR1 and CDR2 from the germline V gene are SGHNT and YENEEA. CDR3 protein: CASSSTESYEQYF. The DNA for the CDR3 is TGTGCCAGCAGCTCGACAGAGTCCTACGAGCAGTACTTC.

The rearrangement joins TRBV6-6 to TRBJ1-1, with 7 bases identical to TRBD1. CDR3 size: 14 residues. J gave up 1 base and V 5 bases, and 4 bases lay outside the gene matches. The V gene's germline CDR1 is MNHNY and CDR2 SVGAGI (reference sequence). The DNA of the CDR3 is TGTGCCAGCAGTCCGACAGGGCCGAACACTGAAGCTTTCTTT. Its translation: CASSPTGPNTEAFF.

This sequence joins TRBV30 and TRBJ2-1; 11 bases fit TRBD2. CDR1 is GTSNPN and CDR2 is SVGIG in the germline V gene (reference sequence). CDR3 length: 13 amino acids. With V trimmed by 3 bases and J by 7 bases, 2 bases remained unmatched. The CDR3 loop reads CAWRTSGTNEQFF. CDR3 nucleotides: TGTGCCTGGAGGACTAGCGGGACTAATGAGCAGTTCTTC.

The gene calls are TRBV7-3 and TRBJ2-2; no firm D call. The ends were cut back, 3 bases at V and 6 bases at J, with 5 bases in the middle. The germline gives CDR1 SGHTA, CDR2 FQGTGA. The CDR3 runs to 12 residues. CDR3 loop: CASSFPPGELFF. Written as DNA, the CDR3 is TGTGCCAGCAGCTTCCCTCCCGGGGAGCTGTTTTTT.

J is TRBJ2-7 and V is TRBV5-1; the D gene could be TRBD1 or TRBD2 (5 bases each). This CDR3 is built from 15 residues. CDR1 SGHRS and CDR2 YFSETQ come from the germline V gene. The V end was cut by 4 bases, the J end by 4 bases, with 18 bases between. This CDR3 reads CASSVGTANVYEQYF. CDR3 DNA sequence: TGCGCCAGCAGCGTCGGGACCGCGAATGTGTACGAGCAGTACTTC.

This sequence joins TRBV30 and TRBJ2-7; D may be TRBD2 (7 bases). The CDR3 loop spans 11 amino acids. V was clipped by 2 bases and J by 7 bases, with 9 bases between them. Germline lookup yields CDR1 GTSNPN and CDR2 SVGIG (reference sequence). The DNA for the CDR3 is TGTGCCTGGAGTAGGGGGGGAGAGCAGTACTTC. It specifies CAWSRGGEQYF.

This chain uses TRBV7-9 with TRBJ2-7; TRBD1 matches 9 bases. V was clipped by 5 bases and J by 3 bases; unmatched bases: 5. The length of the CDR3 is 14 residues. Germline values: CDR1 SEHNR, CDR2 FQNEAQ (reference sequence). The chain's CDR3 is CASSLGQGFYEQYF. CDR3 coding DNA: TGTGCCAGCAGCCTCGGACAGGGGTTCTACGAGCAGTACTTC.

This clone was seen only a few times. V usage is TRBV5-1 and J usage is TRBJ2-2; D unresolved. Germline CDR1 and CDR2: SGHRS and YFSETQ. Trimming removed 2 bases from V and 5 bases from J, with 7 bases in between. This CDR3 contains 13 residues. CDR3 sequence reads: CASSFETTGELFF. For the CDR3, the DNA is TGCGCCAGCAGCTTTGAAACTACCGGGGAGCTGTTTTTT.

V gene TRBV5-1 combines with J gene TRBJ1-2; D is possibly TRBD1 (6 bases). CDR1 is SGHRS and CDR2 is YFSETQ in the germline V gene. The CDR3 loop spans 13 amino acids. Trimming left V 4 bases short and J 4 bases short, with 11 bases between. The CDR3 DNA is TGCGCCAGCAGCGCCGGACAGTCCTATGGCTACACCTTC. It encodes CASSAGQSYGYTF. Drawing the rest from reference TRBV5-1 and TRBJ1-2, the complete variable domain is KAGVTQTPRYLIKTRGQQVTLSCSPISGHRSVSWYQQTPGQGLQFLFEYFSETQRNKGNFPGRFSGRQFSNSRSEMNVSTLELGDSALYLCASSAGQSYGYTFGSGTRLTVV.

This chain connects TRBV29-1 to TRBJ1-2; D uncertain. The CDR3 has 12 residues. V was cut by 7 bases and J by 4 bases, with 13 bases left in between. Germline V gives CDR1 SQVTM, CDR2 ANQGSEA. The CDR3 bases are TGCAGCGCCCCCGGGCAGTTCTATGGCTACACCTTC. This codes for CSAPGQFYGYTF.

The chain is built from TRBV29-1 and TRBJ1-4, with 7 bases lining up with TRBD1. Losses at the gene ends were 4 bases for V and 8 bases for J; bases not matched to a gene: 4. Germline values: CDR1 SQVTM, CDR2 ANQGSEA. This CDR3 region has 12 residues. DNA of the CDR3: TGCAGCGTTGCAGGGGGTAGAGAAAAACTGTTTTTT. This codes for CSVAGGREKLFF.

This clone was found a few times. V is TRBV6-5 and J is TRBJ2-3; a possible D gene is TRBD1 (6 bases). Deletions cut 6 bases from V and 8 bases from J, with 12 bases between. This CDR3 comprises 12 residues. The germline CDR1 and CDR2 sequences are MNHEY and SVGAGI. The DNA for the CDR3 is TGTGCCAGCAGCTGGGGGCCAGCTACGCAGTATTTT. Amino acid sequence: CASSWGPATQYF.

V gene TRBV6-5 combines with J gene TRBJ2-7, with 10 bases matching TRBD1. The CDR3 has 15 residues. V shed 2 bases and J 2 bases; nucleotides not matched to a gene: 3. Germline V lookup: CDR1 MNHEY, CDR2 SVGAGI. CDR3 region: CASSYEGQGTYEQYF. As DNA, the CDR3 is TGTGCCAGCAGTTACGAGGGACAGGGGACCTACGAGCAGTACTTC.

This clone has just a few counts. The V gene is TRBV10-3, the J gene TRBJ2-2; D is perhaps TRBD1 (6 bases). Germline V lookup: CDR1 ENHRY, CDR2 SYGVKD. Trimming removed 6 bases at V and 3 bases at J, with 8 bases between. This CDR3 comprises 13 residues. The CDR3 reads CAIRGADTGELFF. The CDR3 DNA follows: TGTGCCATCAGGGGGGCGGACACCGGGGAGCTGTTTTTT.

This chain uses TRBV18 with TRBJ2-7; D uncertain. The V end lost 1 base, the J end lost 6 bases, and 13 bases lay between the germline ends. Germline V gene sequence: CDR1 KGHSH, CDR2 LQKENI. This CDR3 is 14 amino acids long. This CDR3 is CASSPRDRVGEQYF. For the CDR3, the DNA is TGTGCCAGCTCACCACGGGATAGAGTCGGCGAGCAGTACTTC.

By sample share, this clone is medium-sized. This rearrangement joins TRBV7-3 to TRBJ2-2, with D perhaps given as TRBD1 or TRBD2 (6 bases each). With 5 bases removed from V and 4 bases from J, the gap between germline ends came to 14 bases. CDR1 SGHTA and CDR2 FQGTGA come from the germline V gene. The CDR3 spans 15 residues. The CDR3 DNA reads as TGTGCCAGCAGCCGAGAGGGGGGCGGCACCGGGGAGCTGTTTTTT. Residues: CASSREGGGTGELFF.

This chain connects TRBV27 to TRBJ1-2; D may be TRBD1 (5 bases). Trimming shortened V by 5 bases and J by 0 bases, and 19 bases separated the two germline ends. The germline V gene encodes CDR1 MNHEY and CDR2 SMNVEV (reference sequence). CDR3 size: 17 residues. DNA for the CDR3: TGTGCCAGCAGTCCACAGCCAGGGAGGTCCTCTAACTATGGCTACACCTTC. Its protein is CASSPQPGRSSNYGYTF.

This sequence joins TRBV6-6 and TRBJ2-7; no clear D gene. Germline V gene data show CDR1 as MNHNY and CDR2 as SVGAGI (reference sequence). The germline V and J ends were trimmed by 2 bases and 2 bases, with 10 bases remaining between them. This CDR3 region has 14 residues. In nucleotides, the CDR3 is TGTGCCAGCAGTTACGGGGTTGAGACCTACGAGCAGTACTTC. Its translation: CASSYGVETYEQYF.

The rearrangement joins TRBV27 to TRBJ2-1; D perhaps matches TRBD2 (5 bases). Germline V gene sequence: CDR1 MNHEY, CDR2 SMNVEV (reference sequence). V was pared by 6 bases and J by 1 base, with 13 bases between. The CDR3 consists of 15 residues. Here the CDR3 reads CASSPEGPSYNEQFF. CDR3 bases: TGTGCCAGCAGCCCCGAGGGCCCATCCTACAATGAGCAGTTCTTC.

The rearrangement uses TRBV5-1 and TRBJ2-5; 7 nucleotides match TRBD1. Trimming took 0 bases from V and 4 from J; bases not matched to a gene: 6. CDR3 size: 15 residues. Germline loops: CDR1 SGHRS, CDR2 YFSETQ. The chain's CDR3 is CASSLATGNVETQYF. In nucleotides, the CDR3 is TGCGCCAGCAGCTTGGCGACAGGGAATGTAGAGACCCAGTACTTC.

The chain is built from TRBV5-1 and TRBJ2-7; the D gene is possibly TRBD1 (7 bases). V lost 4 bases and J lost 4, with 18 bases in between. The CDR3 length is 15 residues. Germline V gene sequence: CDR1 SGHRS, CDR2 YFSETQ. CDR3 residues: CASSKGAGPQYEQYF. As DNA, the CDR3 is TGCGCCAGCAGCAAGGGGGCGGGACCGCAGTACGAGCAGTACTTC.

The DNA for the CDR3 is TGTGCCAGCAGTAAGGATCAACAGTATTACGAGCAGTACTTC. It codes for CASSKDQQYYEQYF. The V call is TRBV6-5, the J call TRBJ2-7; no definite D call. CDR3 length equals 14 residues. Trimming stripped 5 bases from V and 4 bases from J, with 15 bases between. CDR1 and CDR2 (germline): MNHEY, SVGAGI.

A remark on this clone: The CDR3 ends on some other residue instead of the conserved phenylalanine or tryptophan, so this is likely a read error. It is unclear where the CDR3 begins or ends on the DNA, so no DNA is shown, and the CDR3 is as TCRdb lists it. The chain combines TRBV5-4 with TRBJ2-3; TRBD2 was called by the table and not checked on the DNA. The V gene's germline CDR1 is SGHNT and CDR2 YYREEE (reference sequence). The length of the CDR3 is 11 amino acids, counting both ends. Here the CDR3 reads CASSGSTGTYL.

This clone was counted a single time. J is TRBJ2-1 and V is TRBV4-1; D remains unclear. The germline V gene encodes CDR1 MGHRA and CDR2 YSYEKL. Trimming shortened V by 0 bases and J by 7 bases, and 16 bases separated the two germline ends. The CDR3 has 16 amino acids. CDR3 DNA: TGCGCCAGCAGCCAAGATGGCGGTTCAACGAGGAATGAGCAGTTCTTC. Its translation is CASSQDGGSTRNEQFF.

CDR3 sequence reads: CASSGLGELFF. DNA for the CDR3: TGTGCCAGCAGTGGCCTCGGGGAGCTGTTTTTT. This rearrangement joins TRBV2 to TRBJ2-2; D ambiguous. V lost 4 bases to trimming and J lost 7 bases, with 4 bases between them. CDR1 is SNHLY and CDR2 is FYNNEI in the germline V gene. The CDR3 has 11 amino acids. The full variable domain, rest sourced from reference TRBV2 and TRBJ2-2, is EPEVTQTPSHQVTQMGQEVILRCVPISNHLYFYWYRQILGQKVEFLVSFYNNEISEKSEIFDDQFSVERPDGSNFTLKIRSTKLEDSAMYFCASSGLGELFFGEGSRLTVL.

This clone was seen a handful of times. The chain couples TRBV11-2 to TRBJ2-7, with a tentative D call TRBD1 (5 bases). The CDR3 runs to 16 residues. Trimming removed 2 bases from V and 3 bases from J, with 17 bases in between. In germline, CDR1 is SGHAT, CDR2 FQNNGV. The CDR3 protein is CASSLFRTKNYYEQYF. CDR3 DNA: TGTGCCAGCAGCTTATTTCGGACAAAGAATTACTACGAGCAGTACTTC.

The chain carries TRBV6-5 and TRBJ1-2, with unresolved D. Trimming removed 0 bases from V and 3 bases from J, with 5 bases in between. CDR3 length: 13 amino acids. Germline V gives CDR1 MNHEY, CDR2 SVGAGI. The CDR3 DNA follows: TGTGCCAGCAGTTACTCGATTTACTATGGCTACACCTTC. Translated, it gives CASSYSIYYGYTF.

Written as DNA, the CDR3 is TGTGCCAGCAGCTTAGCTTCTAGTGAGCAGTTCTTC. Translated: CASSLASSEQFF. This sequence joins TRBV7-9 and TRBJ2-1; D not resolved. The CDR3 totals 12 residues. Trimming pared 0 bases from V and 9 bases from J, leaving 6 bases between. Per germline, CDR1 SEHNR and CDR2 FQNEAQ (reference sequence).

The chain employs TRBV23-1 and TRBJ1-5, with a weak D call TRBD1 (5 bases). TRBV23-1 is recorded as an ORF, its role being uncertain. V lost 2 bases and J lost 5, with 13 bases in between. CDR3 length equals 15 residues. The CDR3 loop reads CASSQPTGKDQPQHF. CDR3 DNA sequence: TGCGCCAGCAGTCAACCCACAGGTAAGGATCAGCCCCAGCATTTT.

This clone was seen a single time. The gene calls are TRBV29-1 and TRBJ1-3, with D possibly TRBD1 on 6 matching bases. The CDR3 length is 13 residues. Germline CDR1 SQVTM, CDR2 ANQGSEA. V lost 2 bases to trimming and J lost 7 bases, with 12 bases between them. CDR3 loop: CSVESGEVNTIYF. The CDR3 DNA is TGCAGCGTTGAATCAGGGGAGGTTAACACCATATATTTT. The variable domain in full, completed from reference TRBV29-1 and TRBJ1-3, reads SAVISQKPSRDICQRGTSLTIQCQVDSQVTMMFWYRQQPGQSLTLIATANQGSEATYESGFVIDKFPISRPNLTFSTLTVSNMSPEDSSIYLCSVESGEVNTIYFGEGSWLTVV.